The subject of this entry is one TCR beta chain. These data originate in a study of blood T cell repertoires in COVID-19. In the source study's methods: From reference gene primer amplification, estimates of nucleated cell counts were derived. The table came from immunoSEQ multiplex PCR; TCRdb's copy has only in-frame clones and leaves some out. Clone size and V and J calls were adopted from that table, with D and trimming inferred from the DNA. The sample carries tens of thousands of clones, approximately 88% recorded once. The CDR3 spans 15 residues. V gave up 0 bases and J gave up 1 base, with 10 bases separating them. Germline V gene sequence: CDR1 GTSNPN, CDR2 SVGIG (reference sequence).

Material: peripheral blood. The sequence came from a human donor in a cohort sampled during active COVID-19. The chain employs TRBV30 and TRBJ1-3, with D uncertain. CDR3 sequence (DNA): TGTGCCTGGAGTGTACGGGGAGGGTCTGGAAACACCATATATTTT. Its protein product is CAWSVRGGSGNTIYF.